One sample yielded the 21 T cell receptor beta chains listed below, sequenced in a study of Graves' ophthalmopathy and Graves' hyperthyroidism. The study amplified TCR beta CDR3 regions using RNA transcripts. HTBI-primed first-round RT-PCR preceded second-round multiplex PCR. TCRdb reanalysed the multiplex PCR reads using MiXCR and keeps one entry per CDR3 protein. Seen here are 500,000 to 700,000 distinct CDR3 sequences, 20% to 25% observed once, and the top ten hold around 6.5%. The sequenced sample consisted of peripheral blood. Source of these receptors: a woman under 30 with stable Graves' hyperthyroidism. Some clones in this sample may be carry-over from other donors' samples.

This clonotype was seen ten or more times. The genes are TRBV7-3 and TRBJ1-1, with D unclear. With 6 bases removed from V and 7 bases from J, the gap between germline ends came to 15 bases. The CDR3 loop spans 13 amino acids. In germline, CDR1 is SGHTA, CDR2 FQGTGA. CDR3 DNA: TGTGCCAGCAGGACGTCAGTGGAGGGTGAAGCTTTCTTT. Its protein product is CASRTSVEGEAFF.

This clonotype was found many times. The chain recombines TRBV12-3 or TRBV12-4 with TRBJ1-5; D remains ambiguous. CDR3 length equals 14 residues. Trimming shortened V by 3 bases and J by 5 bases, and 11 bases separated the two germline ends. The CDR3 loop is CASSFREGYQPQHF. The CDR3 nucleotides are TGTGCCAGCAGTTTTAGGGAAGGCTATCAGCCCCAGCATTTT.

This chain links TRBV12-3 or TRBV12-4 with TRBJ1-1; TRBD1 is a possible D gene (5 bases). The CDR3 runs 13 residues. With 5 bases removed from V and 6 bases from J, the gap between germline ends came to 13 bases. The CDR3: CASSLNQGPEAFF. CDR3 coding DNA: TGTGCCAGCAGTCTCAATCAGGGACCTGAAGCTTTCTTT.

As regards this clonotype: The junction shows a germline mismatch at one end, possibly a read error. The gene calls are TRBV2 and TRBJ1-2, with 7 bases that match TRBD1. CDR1 is SNHLY and CDR2 is FYNNEI in the germline V gene. The length of the CDR3 is 14 residues. CDR3 region: CASSETQGIYGYTF. The CDR3 nucleotides are TGTGCCAGCAGTGAAACACAGGGGATCTATGGCTATACCTTC.

Ten or more counts support this clonotype. This rearrangement joins TRBV20-1 to TRBJ2-7; D unresolved. Per the germline V gene, CDR1 is DFQATT and CDR2 is SNEGSKA (reference sequence). The CDR3 spans 11 residues. Trimming cost V 0 bases and J 7 bases, with 7 bases left between them. CDR3 amino acids: CSARDQEEQYF. CDR3 sequence (DNA): TGCAGTGCTAGAGATCAAGAAGAGCAGTACTTC.

Concerning this clonotype: At one end the junction does not follow the germline gene, possibly because of a read error. This chain uses TRBV5-6 with TRBJ2-5; D is uncertain. From germline, CDR1 is SGHDT and CDR2 YYEEEE. CDR3 size: 13 residues. The CDR3 nucleotides are TGTGCCAGCAGCTTGGAGCCACAAGAGACCAAGTACTTC. Its translation is CASSLEPQETKYF.

At least ten counts were recorded for this clonotype. This rearrangement joins TRBV5-1 to TRBJ2-7, with D maybe TRBD2 (7 bases). V shed 4 bases and J shed 8 bases, with 19 bases lying between them. Germline assignment: CDR1 SGHRS and CDR2 YFSETQ. This CDR3 contains 14 residues. Here the CDR3 DNA reads TGCGCCAGCAGCGAGCGGGACACCTTTTCGCAGCAGTACTTC. Translation: CASSERDTFSQQYF.

In this sample, this clonotype turned up many times. The V gene is TRBV27, the J gene TRBJ1-6; no reliable D call. The germline V gene encodes CDR1 MNHEY and CDR2 SMNVEV (reference sequence). The ends were cut back, 3 bases at V and 6 bases at J, with 12 bases in the middle. The CDR3 consists of 15 residues. The CDR3 spells CASSFKPPFNSPLHF. For the CDR3, the DNA is TGTGCCAGCAGTTTTAAGCCGCCGTTTAATTCACCCCTCCACTTT.

The V call is TRBV7-9, the J call TRBJ1-2; D gene ambiguous. Trimming pared 5 bases from V and 8 bases from J, leaving 9 bases between. The germline V gene encodes CDR1 SEHNR and CDR2 FQNEAQ (reference sequence). This CDR3 region has 11 residues. In nucleotides, the CDR3 is TGTGCCAGCAGCGAGGAGTCCGGCTACACCTTC. Protein sequence: CASSEESGYTF.

The sample holds many counts of this clonotype. This chain links TRBV12-3 or TRBV12-4 with TRBJ2-2, with 11 bases matching TRBD2. The CDR3 is made up of 16 amino acids. The V and J ends lost 2 bases and 6 bases, in that order; junction bases with no gene match: 5. The CDR3 DNA sequence: TGTGCCAGCAGTTTATTACTAGCGGGGGAACCCGGGGAGCTGTTTTTT. Translation: CASSLLLAGEPGELFF.

This clonotype was seen ten or more times. This chain uses TRBV12-3 or TRBV12-4 with TRBJ1-2; D is perhaps TRBD1 (5 bases). Trimming cost V 10 bases and J 4 bases, with 19 bases left between them. CDR3 size: 14 residues. The DNA for the CDR3 is TGTGCCATCACCTTGGGGCACCAACCCTATGGCTACACCTTC. It specifies CAITLGHQPYGYTF.

The sample holds many counts of this clonotype. J is TRBJ1-3 and V is TRBV20-1; 11 bases line up with TRBD1. The germline CDR1 and CDR2 sequences are DFQATT and SNEGSKA (reference sequence). Germline trimming cut 5 bases from V and 3 bases from J; bases unmatched to any gene: 3. This CDR3 has 14 amino acids. The CDR3 reads CSAGQGAGGNTIYF. The CDR3 DNA sequence: TGCAGTGCTGGACAGGGGGCCGGTGGAAACACCATATATTTT.

The V gene is TRBV12-3 or TRBV12-4, the J gene TRBJ2-5; tentatively, D is TRBD2 (6 bases). The CDR3 loop spans 14 amino acids. Trimming pared 8 bases from V and 0 bases from J, leaving 13 bases between. CDR3 sequence: CASGRTSYQETQYF. The CDR3 coding sequence is TGTGCCAGCGGGAGGACTTCGTACCAAGAGACCCAGTACTTC.

In this sample, this clonotype turned up many times. The CDR3 reads CATSRALGQPQHF. The CDR3 DNA is TGTGCCACCAGCAGGGCCCTGGGGCAGCCCCAGCATTTT. This chain uses TRBV15 with TRBJ1-5, with no clear D. Per the germline V gene, CDR1 is LNHNV and CDR2 is YYDKDF (reference sequence). The CDR3 sequence is 13 residues long. The V end was cut by 3 bases, the J end by 7 bases, with 10 bases between. Based on the CDR3 plus reference TRBV15 and TRBJ1-5, the full variable domain is DAMVIQNPRYQVTQFGKPVTLSCSQTLNHNVMYWYQQKSSQAPKLLFHYYDKDFNNEADTPDNFQSRRPNTSFCFLDIRSPGLGDTAMYLCATSRALGQPQHFGDGTRLSIL.

This chain links TRBV12-3 or TRBV12-4 with TRBJ1-6, with D uncertain. The CDR3 runs to 14 residues. Deletions cut 11 bases from V and 5 bases from J, with 16 bases between. CDR3 in DNA: TGTGCCTGTAGACGGAGCATTGATAATTCACCCCTCCACTTT. Translating gives CACRRSIDNSPLHF.

The CDR3 region is CASSHSGTGGNSPLHF. CDR3 nucleotide sequence: TGTGCCAGCAGCCACTCCGGGACAGGGGGAAATTCACCCCTCCACTTT. This chain uses TRBV6-5 with TRBJ1-6; 11 nucleotides match TRBD1. The CDR3 sequence is 16 residues long. Germline values: CDR1 MNHEY, CDR2 SVGAGI. Trimming at V came to 6 bases and at J to 7 bases, leaving 8 bases not matched to a gene.

This clonotype came up many times. The rearrangement joins TRBV28 to TRBJ2-5; D is perhaps TRBD1 (5 bases). From germline, CDR1 is MDHEN and CDR2 SYDVKM. V was pared by 0 bases and J by 5 bases, with 19 bases between. This CDR3 region has 17 residues. The CDR3 sequence is CASSLWSPVQEMETQYF. DNA for the CDR3: TGTGCCAGCAGTTTATGGTCCCCGGTACAGGAGATGGAGACCCAGTACTTC.

This clonotype appeared many times. The genes are TRBV4-2 and TRBJ1-2, with D tentatively TRBD1 (5 bases). Between the trimmed V and J ends, which lost 4 bases and 2 bases, there was a span of 17 bases. The CDR3 runs 16 residues. CDR1 LGHNA and CDR2 YNFKEQ come from the germline V gene. CDR3 in amino acids: CASSRVRGFKNYGYTF. In nucleotides, the CDR3 is TGTGCCAGCAGCCGGGTACGGGGGTTTAAGAACTATGGCTACACCTTC.

Note on this clonotype: A much larger clone sits a single nucleotide away, making a read error possible. The rearrangement links TRBV9 to TRBJ2-6; D is unresolved. The CDR3 covers 14 residues. Germline values: CDR1 SGDLS, CDR2 YYNGEE. CDR3 in DNA: TGTGCCATCAGCGCCGTAGGGGGGGCCAACGTCCTGACTTTC. Translating it yields CAISAVGGANVLTF. Complete variable domain (other parts from reference TRBV9 and TRBJ2-6): DSGVTQTPKHLITATGQRVTLRCSPRSGDLSVYWYQQSLDQGLQFLIQYYNGEERAKGNILERFSAQQFPDLHSELNLSSLELGDSALYFCAISAVGGANVLTFGAGSRLTVL.

This clonotype was counted between two and nine times. J is TRBJ2-7 and V is TRBV6-2 or TRBV6-3, with D unresolved. Trimming removed 4 bases at V and 0 bases at J, with 13 bases between. The CDR3 length is 15 residues. Germline CDR1 MNHEY, CDR2 SVGEGT. The CDR3 loop is CASSSPRTVSYEQYF. CDR3 bases: TGTGCCAGCAGTTCTCCTCGGACGGTCTCCTACGAGCAGTACTTC.

The chain is built from TRBV6-1 and TRBJ2-6, with D hard to call. This CDR3 spans 14 amino acids. Germline V lookup: CDR1 MNHNS, CDR2 SASEGT. Trimming removed 8 bases from V and 0 bases from J, with 8 bases in between. The CDR3 nucleotides read TGTGCCAGCGGTCGAAGCTCTGGGGCCAACGTCCTGACTTTC. As protein: CASGRSSGANVLTF.